The clone carrying this T cell receptor beta chain was seen at least ten times. Its antigen is unknown. Unique molecular identifiers were used to barcode this TCRbeta library. TCRdb re-called the PCR reads through MiXCR, storing one row per CDR3 protein. This table has hundreds of thousands of distinct CDR3 sequences, roughly a tenth appearing once. This specimen belongs to a study of T-cell reconstitution after alpha-beta-depleted transplantation in children. Overall study results and limits: It was newly produced T cells that mostly accounted for T-cell counts and diversity one year after transplant.

The germline gives CDR1 SGHRS, CDR2 YFSETQ. The CDR3 has 13 residues. V lost 7 bases to trimming and J lost 2 bases, with 12 bases between them. The chain is built from TRBV5-1 and TRBJ2-5; D unclear. This clonotype originated in a boy in the first two years of life with acute myeloid leukemia, due to receive a stem cell transplant. The source was PBMCs, collected before TCRalphabeta/CD19-depleted stem cell transplant. In nucleotides, the CDR3 is TGCGCCAGCTCTCGGGCGCTTCAAGAGACCCAGTACTTC. This encodes CASSRALQETQYF. Full variable domain (outside the CDR3, taken from reference TRBV5-1 and TRBJ2-5): KAGVTQTPRYLIKTRGQQVTLSCSPISGHRSVSWYQQTPGQGLQFLFEYFSETQRNKGNFPGRFSGRQFSNSRSEMNVSTLELGDSALYLCASSRALQETQYFGPGTRLLVL.